The entry that follows covers one T cell receptor (beta chain) sequence. The data stem from a study of shared clonotypes between healthy human individuals. Naive CD8 cells were CD45RO-negative, positively selected for CCR7, excluding terminally differentiated effector memory CD45RA+ cells. TCRdb's copy holds only in-frame clones and misses some; the assay was immunoSEQ multiplex PCR. Of hundreds of thousands of clones listed, 92% were seen once; the top ten hold 20% to 25%. The CDR3 totals 15 residues. Germline V lookup: CDR1 LGHNA, CDR2 YNFKEQ. V lost 1 base and J lost 7; bases outside the gene matches: 7.

The sample comprised naive CD8+ T cells sorted from blood. The chain couples TRBV4-2 to TRBJ2-1; TRBD2 matches at 7 bases. The clonotype comes from a man aged 25 to 40 in good health. CDR3 protein: CASSQGSGTENEQFF. The CDR3 nucleotides are TGTGCCAGCAGCCAAGGGAGCGGGACCGAGAATGAGCAGTTCTTC.